The 31 T cell receptor beta chains reported below all come from one sample, sequenced in a study of shared clonotypes between healthy human individuals. Sequencing used immunoSEQ multiplex PCR; TCRdb keeps in-frame clones, though not all of them. The sample records approximately 470,000 clones, 65% to 85% being singletons. Sequenced material: PBMCs. These receptors were taken from a woman aged 40 to 49 in good health. Some clones in this sample may be carry-over from other donors' samples.

This rearrangement joins TRBV27 to TRBJ2-2; the D is unclear. This CDR3 is 15 amino acids long. V lost 5 bases to trimming and J lost 3 bases, with 13 bases between them. The germline V gene encodes CDR1 MNHEY and CDR2 SMNVEV (reference sequence). CDR3 nucleotide sequence: TGTGCCAGCAGTCCGTCTCTGGTTCACACCGGGGAGCTGTTTTTT. Its protein product is CASSPSLVHTGELFF.

The chain combines TRBV4-1 with TRBJ2-7, with TRBD2 identical over 12 bases. Germline V lookup: CDR1 MGHRA, CDR2 YSYEKL. CDR3 length equals 17 residues. The V segment lost 1 base and the J segment 3 bases; nucleotides outside the gene matches: 7. The chain's CDR3 is CASSQVSSGRASYEQYF. Written as DNA, the CDR3 is TGCGCCAGCAGCCAAGTTTCTAGCGGGAGGGCGAGCTACGAGCAGTACTTC.

The chain joins TRBV5-1 to TRBJ1-5; a weak D match, TRBD1 (5 bases). Germline assignment: CDR1 SGHRS and CDR2 YFSETQ. V lost 2 bases and J 2 bases, leaving 11 bases between the germline ends. This CDR3 comprises 15 residues. DNA of the CDR3: TGCGCCAGCAGCTTCGGGGGACTGGGCAATCAGCCCCAGCATTTT. Amino acids: CASSFGGLGNQPQHF. Together with reference TRBV5-1 and TRBJ1-5, the CDR3 gives the full variable domain: KAGVTQTPRYLIKTRGQQVTLSCSPISGHRSVSWYQQTPGQGLQFLFEYFSETQRNKGNFPGRFSGRQFSNSRSEMNVSTLELGDSALYLCASSFGGLGNQPQHFGDGTRLSIL.

The chain links TRBV11-2 to TRBJ2-1; tentative D call: TRBD1 (7 bases). The CDR3 runs 15 residues. CDR1 and CDR2 (germline): SGHAT, FQNNGV. The germline V and J ends were trimmed by 5 bases and 7 bases, with 18 bases remaining between them. CDR3 coding DNA: TGTGCCAGCAGCACCGTCAGGGGGGTGGGAAATGAGCAGTTCTTC. It encodes CASSTVRGVGNEQFF.

The gene calls are TRBV4-1 and TRBJ1-1; D possibly corresponds to TRBD1 (6 bases). This CDR3 spans 15 amino acids. Trimming left V 1 base short and J 6 bases short, with 15 bases between. Germline lookup yields CDR1 MGHRA and CDR2 YSYEKL. For the CDR3, the DNA is TGCGCCAGCAGCCAAGTGGAGAAACGGGGGCCTGAAGCTTTCTTT. Amino acid sequence: CASSQVEKRGPEAFF.

J is TRBJ1-2 and V is TRBV2; D might be TRBD1 (5 bases). V gave up 6 bases and J gave up 4 bases, with 18 bases separating them. In germline, CDR1 is SNHLY, CDR2 FYNNEI. The CDR3 extends over 15 amino acids. Here the CDR3 reads CASRTPLQASYGYTF. CDR3 nucleotides: TGTGCCAGCAGGACCCCCCTACAGGCTAGCTATGGCTACACCTTC.

Details on this clone: One base away lies a much larger clone, so this may be a sequencing read error. The rearrangement joins TRBV6-5 to TRBJ2-1, with no clear D. Germline loops: CDR1 MNHEY, CDR2 SVGAGI. There are 15 residues in the CDR3. The CDR3 sequence: CASSYSFARYNEQLF. In DNA form, the CDR3 reads TGTGCCAGCAGTTACTCGTTTGCTAGATACAATGAGCAGCTCTTC.

The chain recombines TRBV6-1 with TRBJ2-1; 10 bases are shared with TRBD2. The CDR3 spans 14 residues. CDR1 and CDR2 from the germline V gene are MNHNS and SASEGT. V shed 5 bases, J shed 9 bases, and the junction held 7 bases outside the gene matches. The CDR3 loop reads CASSPSGSRVEQFF. DNA for the CDR3: TGTGCCAGCAGTCCTAGCGGGAGTAGGGTTGAGCAGTTCTTC.

Comment on this clone: This likely traces to a read error, being one base from a far larger clone. The same CDR3 arises from other DNA sequences in this sample as well. J is TRBJ1-4 and V is TRBV7-6, with 7 bases lining up with TRBD1. This CDR3 region has 14 residues. CDR1 is SGHVS and CDR2 is FNYEAQ in the germline V gene. V gave up 2 bases and J gave up 5 bases; unmatched junction bases: 2. This CDR3 is CASSLRGPNEKLFF. In DNA form, the CDR3 reads TGTGCCAGCAGCTTAAGGGGGCCCAATGAAAAACTGTTTTTT.

Notes on this clone: This likely traces to a read error, being one base from a far larger clone. The chain links TRBV6-1 to TRBJ2-7; D not resolved. This CDR3 spans 14 amino acids. CDR1 MNHNS and CDR2 SASEGT come from the germline V gene. The CDR3 sequence is CASSEQGSGYEQYF. CDR3 sequence (DNA): TGCGCCAGCAGTGAACAAGGATCGGGCTACGAGCAGTACTTC.

The genes are TRBV7-8 and TRBJ1-5; 8 positions match TRBD1. Germline V gene sequence: CDR1 SGHVS, CDR2 FQNEAQ. The CDR3 sequence is 14 residues long. With V trimmed by 5 bases and J by 9 bases, 9 bases remained unmatched. CDR3 nucleotide sequence: TGTGCCAGCAGCCCAGGGGGCTCAGGGCGGCCCCAGCATTTT. The encoded protein is CASSPGGSGRPQHF.

The V and J genes are TRBV11-2 and TRBJ2-7; possibly TRBD2 for D (6 bases). The CDR3 runs 14 residues. CDR1 is SGHAT and CDR2 is FQNNGV in the germline V gene. Trimming took 9 bases from V and 0 from J, leaving 15 bases between them. The CDR3 sequence: CASRRAGSSYEQYF. CDR3 nucleotides: TGTGCCAGTCGGAGGGCGGGGAGCTCCTACGAGCAGTACTTC.

V and J are TRBV6-6 and TRBJ2-2, with a weak D call TRBD1 (5 bases). Deletions cut 5 bases from V and 2 bases from J, with 9 bases between. CDR3 length: 14 residues. Germline values: CDR1 MNHNY, CDR2 SVGAGI (reference sequence). In DNA form, the CDR3 reads TGTGCCAGCAGTCCCGACAGAAACACCGGGGAGCTGTTTTTT. This gives the protein CASSPDRNTGELFF.

This sequence joins TRBV5-1 and TRBJ1-2; D is perhaps TRBD1 (5 bases). Germline CDR1 and CDR2: SGHRS and YFSETQ. The CDR3 runs 15 residues. V was trimmed by 1 base and J by 7 bases, leaving 17 bases between them. CDR3 loop: CASSLITGLTRGYTF. CDR3 DNA sequence: TGCGCCAGCAGCTTGATTACAGGCTTGACCCGTGGCTACACCTTC.

The chain links TRBV28 to TRBJ2-5, with D perhaps matching TRBD1 (5 bases). Trimming cost V 9 bases and J 5 bases, with 10 bases left between them. CDR3 length: 11 residues. Germline CDR1 and CDR2: MDHEN and SYDVKM. The CDR3 DNA reads as TGTGCCAGTCAGGGAAGGGAGACCCAGTACTTC. This codes for CASQGRETQYF.

The chain combines TRBV30 with TRBJ2-6, with a weak D call TRBD1 (6 bases). This CDR3 has 14 residues. With 8 bases removed from V and 0 bases from J, the gap between germline ends came to 11 bases. CDR1 and CDR2 from the germline V gene are GTSNPN and SVGIG (reference sequence). The CDR3 loop reads CAGGQTSGANVLTF. For the CDR3, the DNA is TGTGCCGGAGGACAGACCTCTGGGGCCAACGTCCTGACTTTC. Together with reference TRBV30 and TRBJ2-6, the CDR3 gives the full variable domain: SQTIHQWPATLVQPVGSPLSLECTVEGTSNPNLYWYRQAAGRGLQLLFYSVGIGQISSEVPQNLSASRPQDRQFILSSKKLLLSDSGFYLCAGGQTSGANVLTFGAGSRLTVL.

In the case of this clone: It differs at one base from a far larger clone, so likely a read error. Other DNA sequences in the same sample also yield this CDR3. The chain employs TRBV5-1 and TRBJ2-5, with D perhaps matching TRBD1 (5 bases). CDR3 length equals 13 residues. Germline CDR1 reads SGHRS; CDR2 reads YFSETQ. For the CDR3, the DNA is TGCGCCAGTAGCTTCGGTGGGGCGGAGACCCAGTACTTC. Encoded protein: CASSFGGAETQYF.

The CDR3: CASSFGGAANTGELFF. Here the CDR3 DNA reads TGTGCCAGCAGCTTCGGGGGAGCTGCGAACACCGGGGAGCTGTTTTTT. The chain links TRBV5-4 to TRBJ2-2; TRBD2 might be the D (6 bases). The CDR3 runs to 16 residues. V was pared by 2 bases and J by 0 bases, with 11 bases between. Germline V lookup: CDR1 SGHNT, CDR2 YYREEE (reference sequence).

The CDR3 loop reads CAWSPDRSEQFF. CDR3 DNA sequence: TGTGCCTGGAGTCCCGACAGAAGTGAGCAGTTCTTC. The chain couples TRBV30 to TRBJ2-1, with a weak D call TRBD1 (5 bases). Germline V gene data show CDR1 as GTSNPN and CDR2 as SVGIG (reference sequence). CDR3 length equals 12 residues. V lost 2 bases, J lost 9 bases, and 11 bases lay in between.

The V gene is TRBV7-9, the J gene TRBJ1-4; D ambiguous. V was trimmed by 1 base and J by 5 bases, leaving 8 bases between them. This CDR3 has 14 amino acids. Germline V lookup: CDR1 SEHNR, CDR2 FQNEAQ (reference sequence). The CDR3 DNA reads TGTGCCAGCAGCTTAGGAGCGGGGAATGAAAAACTGTTTTTT. This codes for CASSLGAGNEKLFF.

This clone occurred a few times. This sample also contains other DNA sequences that code for the same CDR3. This sequence joins TRBV4-2 and TRBJ1-1, with D unresolved. The germline CDR1 and CDR2 sequences are LGHNA and YNFKEQ. The CDR3 covers 13 residues. The germline V and J ends were trimmed by 3 bases and 1 base, with 6 bases remaining between them. The CDR3 loop reads CASSQGRNTEAFF. CDR3 bases: TGTGCCAGCAGCCAGGGGAGGAACACTGAAGCTTTCTTT.

This clone has only a few counts. The rearrangement links TRBV6-4 to TRBJ2-3; D is ambiguous. CDR3 size: 14 residues. Germline V CDR1 and CDR2: MRHNA, SNTAGT. The germline V and J ends were trimmed by 2 bases and 2 bases, with 8 bases remaining between them. This chain's CDR3 is CASSDGSDTDTQYF. The DNA of the CDR3 is TGTGCCAGCAGTGACGGCAGCGACACAGATACGCAGTATTTT.

The rearrangement uses TRBV28 and TRBJ2-6, with 7 bases fitting TRBD1. The CDR3 totals 18 residues. CDR1 and CDR2 (germline): MDHEN, SYDVKM. J lost 0 bases, V lost 3 bases, and 8 bases had no gene match. In DNA form, the CDR3 reads TGTGCCAGCAGTTTGGGAAGGGGGCGAGGCTCTGGGGCCAACGTCCTGACTTTC. Translated, it gives CASSLGRGRGSGANVLTF.

J is TRBJ1-4 and V is TRBV7-9; no firm D call. The CDR3 has 13 amino acids. Trimming shortened V by 1 base and J by 4 bases, and 4 bases separated the two germline ends. Germline V lookup: CDR1 SEHNR, CDR2 FQNEAQ (reference sequence). The CDR3: CASSLEGNEKLFF. The CDR3 DNA sequence: TGTGCCAGCAGCTTAGAGGGTAATGAAAAACTGTTTTTT. Full variable domain (rest looked up from reference TRBV7-9 and TRBJ1-4): DTGVSQNPRHKITKRGQNVTFRCDPISEHNRLYWYRQTLGQGPEFLTYFQNEAQLEKSRLLSDRFSAERPKGSFSTLEIQRTEQGDSAMYLCASSLEGNEKLFFGSGTQLSVL.

The V call is TRBV11-2, the J call TRBJ1-5, with TRBD1 matching 9 bases. The trim removed 1 base at V and 6 bases at J, leaving 4 bases unmatched. The CDR3 has 15 residues. CDR1 and CDR2 from the germline V gene are SGHAT and FQNNGV. The CDR3 DNA follows: TGTGCCAGCAGCTTAGGACAGGGGGGGAGTCAGCCCCAGCATTTT. Its protein is CASSLGQGGSQPQHF. Drawing the rest from reference TRBV11-2 and TRBJ1-5, the complete variable domain is EAGVAQSPRYKIIEKRQSVAFWCNPISGHATLYWYQQILGQGPKLLIQFQNNGVVDDSQLPKDRFSAERLKGVDSTLKIQPAKLEDSAVYLCASSLGQGGSQPQHFGDGTRLSIL.

V gene TRBV7-9 combines with J gene TRBJ2-3, with D perhaps TRBD2 (5 bases). Germline values: CDR1 SEHNR, CDR2 FQNEAQ (reference sequence). This CDR3 spans 14 amino acids. Deletions cut 3 bases from V and 2 bases from J, with 9 bases between. In DNA, the CDR3 is TGTGCCAGCAGCTTCGGCGGGCTCACAGATACGCAGTATTTT. It is translated as CASSFGGLTDTQYF.

Remarks on this clone: With only one base between it and a far larger clone, this is likely a read error. The V and J genes are TRBV30 and TRBJ1-2; unclear D gene. This CDR3 has 14 residues. Trimming took off 4 bases at V and 9 bases at J, with 21 bases between the two ends. Germline V gives CDR1 GTSNPN, CDR2 SVGIG (reference sequence). The CDR3 loop is CAWNGKGGVGSYTF. CDR3 bases: TGTGCCTGGAACGGCAAAGGTGGCGTAGGGAGCTACACCTTC.

Only one count was recorded for this clone. Other nucleotide sequences in the sample specify the same CDR3. The J gene is TRBJ2-3, the V gene TRBV5-1; no reliable D call. Deletions cut 0 bases from V and 2 bases from J, with 10 bases between. The CDR3 is 15 amino acids. Germline lookup yields CDR1 SGHRS and CDR2 YFSETQ. DNA for the CDR3: TGCGCCAGCAGCTTGGAAGGCAGAAACACAGATACGCAGTATTTT. This sequence encodes CASSLEGRNTDTQYF.

The chain has TRBV6-1 and TRBJ1-1, with unresolved D. Germline-derived CDR1 and CDR2 are MNHNS and SASEGT. The CDR3 extends over 14 amino acids. The ends were cut back, 4 bases at V and 1 base at J, with 10 bases in the middle. The CDR3 sequence is CASSGRTQNTEAFF. Written as DNA, the CDR3 is TGTGCCAGCAGTGGCCGCACCCAGAACACTGAAGCTTTCTTT.

The chain joins TRBV19 to TRBJ2-7; 8 bases line up with TRBD1. Germline V gene sequence: CDR1 LNHDA, CDR2 SQIVND (reference sequence). The CDR3 loop spans 16 amino acids. With V trimmed by 1 base and J by 1 base, 6 bases remained unmatched. Here the CDR3 DNA reads TGTGCCAGTAGTATAGGGGGACAGGCCTTTTCCTACGAGCAGTACTTC. Residues: CASSIGGQAFSYEQYF. Drawing the rest from reference TRBV19 and TRBJ2-7, the complete variable domain is DGGITQSPKYLFRKEGQNVTLSCEQNLNHDAMYWYRQDPGQGLRLIYYSQIVNDFQKGDIAEGYSVSREKKESFPLTVTSAQKNPTAFYLCASSIGGQAFSYEQYFGPGTRLTVT.

The chain recombines TRBV11-2 with TRBJ2-3, with D perhaps TRBD1 (6 bases). The CDR3 sequence is 17 residues long. CDR1 SGHAT and CDR2 FQNNGV come from the germline V gene. The V gene lost 6 bases and the J gene lost 4 bases, with 23 bases spanning the gap. CDR3 coding DNA: TGTGCCAGCAGTCCTAGGGGTGGAGTGGGGGCGGCAGATACGCAGTATTTT. It codes for CASSPRGGVGAADTQYF.